This TCR beta chain was identified during a study of blood T cell repertoires in COVID-19. Study information: The United States, Italy and Spain provided the acute and convalescent COVID-19 samples. From T cells, B-cell-depleted T cells, or PBMCs came the material, which was cDNA or gDNA.

Authors' methods: Researchers report that nucleated cell counts were estimated from reference gene primer amplification. Some clones are missing from TCRdb's copy, which holds only in-frame ones; the method was immunoSEQ multiplex PCR. V, J and clone size are taken as reported in that table, and D and trimming were inferred from the DNA itself. This sample has tens of thousands of clones, with 75% to 90% found just once. Input material: peripheral blood. The sequence was obtained from a human donor with acute or convalescent COVID-19. The donor label of this sample is uncertain.

CDR3 amino acids: CASSLWGRGTEAFF. The CDR3 nucleotides are TGTGCCAGCAGCTTATGGGGGCGGGGGACTGAAGCTTTCTTT. V gene TRBV7-2 combines with J gene TRBJ1-1; D is possibly TRBD1 (6 bases). V lost 2 bases to trimming and J lost 5 bases, with 12 bases between them. The CDR3 covers 14 residues. Germline loops: CDR1 SGHTA, CDR2 FQGNSA.